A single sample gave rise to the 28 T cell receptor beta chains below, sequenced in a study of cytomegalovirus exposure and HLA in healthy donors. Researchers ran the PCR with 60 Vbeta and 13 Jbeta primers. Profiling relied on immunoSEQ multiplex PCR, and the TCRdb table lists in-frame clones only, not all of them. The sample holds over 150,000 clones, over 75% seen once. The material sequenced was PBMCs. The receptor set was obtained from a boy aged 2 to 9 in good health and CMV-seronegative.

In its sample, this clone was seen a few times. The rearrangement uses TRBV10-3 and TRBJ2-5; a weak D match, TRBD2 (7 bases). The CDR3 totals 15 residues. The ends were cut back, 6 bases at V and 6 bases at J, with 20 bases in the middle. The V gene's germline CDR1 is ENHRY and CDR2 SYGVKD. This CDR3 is CAIRPVGGARKTQYF. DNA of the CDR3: TGTGCCATCAGGCCGGTAGGGGGGGCCAGGAAGACCCAGTACTTC.

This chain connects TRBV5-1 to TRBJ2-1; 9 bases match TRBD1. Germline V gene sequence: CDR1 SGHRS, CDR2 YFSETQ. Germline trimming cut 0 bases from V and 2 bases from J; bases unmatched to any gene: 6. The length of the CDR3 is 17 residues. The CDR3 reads CASSLGTGTGTYNEQFF. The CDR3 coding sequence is TGCGCCAGCAGCTTGGGGACCGGGACAGGGACCTACAATGAGCAGTTCTTC.

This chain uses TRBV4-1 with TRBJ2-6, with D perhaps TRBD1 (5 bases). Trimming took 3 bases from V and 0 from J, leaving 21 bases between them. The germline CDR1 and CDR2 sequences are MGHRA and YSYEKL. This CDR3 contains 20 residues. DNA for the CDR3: TGCGCCAGCAGCCAGAAGTTAGGGAAGGGGCCAAGCTCTGGGGCCAACGTCCTGACTTTC. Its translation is CASSQKLGKGPSSGANVLTF.

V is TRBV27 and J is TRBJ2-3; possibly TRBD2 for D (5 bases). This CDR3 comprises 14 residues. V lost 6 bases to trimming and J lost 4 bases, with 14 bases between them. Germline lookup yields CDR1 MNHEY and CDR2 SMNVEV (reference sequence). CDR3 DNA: TGTGCCAGCAGCCGAAGGACTCCCCCAGATACGCAGTATTTT. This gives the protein CASSRRTPPDTQYF.

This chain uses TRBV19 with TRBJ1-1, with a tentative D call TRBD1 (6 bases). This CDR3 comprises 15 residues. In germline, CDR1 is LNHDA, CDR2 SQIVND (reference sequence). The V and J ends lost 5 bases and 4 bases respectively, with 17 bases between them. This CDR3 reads CASSLSQGGSTEAFF. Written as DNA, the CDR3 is TGTGCCAGTAGTCTCTCACAGGGAGGGAGCACTGAAGCTTTCTTT.

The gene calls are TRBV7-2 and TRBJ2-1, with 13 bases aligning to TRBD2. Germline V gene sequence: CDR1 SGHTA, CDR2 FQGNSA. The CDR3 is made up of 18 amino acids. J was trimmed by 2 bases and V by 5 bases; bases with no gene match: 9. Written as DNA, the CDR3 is TGTGCCAGCAGCAGATGGACTAGCGGGGGCCCCCCCTACAATGAGCAGTTCTTC. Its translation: CASSRWTSGGPPYNEQFF.

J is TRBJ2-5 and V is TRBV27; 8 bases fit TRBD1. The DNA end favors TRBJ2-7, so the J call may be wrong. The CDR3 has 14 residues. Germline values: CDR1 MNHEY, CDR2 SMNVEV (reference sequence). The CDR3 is CASSRTGFRYEQYF. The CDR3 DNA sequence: TGTGCCAGCAGTCGGACAGGGTTTCGTTACGAGCAGTACTTC.

In nucleotides, the CDR3 is TGTGCCAGTAGTGCAACCCCACAGGGGAGGAGTGAAAAACTGTTTTTT. Its protein product is CASSATPQGRSEKLFF. V gene TRBV19 combines with J gene TRBJ1-4, with 7 bases aligning to TRBD1. The CDR3 loop spans 16 amino acids. The V and J ends lost 5 bases and 7 bases, in that order; junction bases with no gene match: 13. Germline loops: CDR1 LNHDA, CDR2 SQIVND (reference sequence).

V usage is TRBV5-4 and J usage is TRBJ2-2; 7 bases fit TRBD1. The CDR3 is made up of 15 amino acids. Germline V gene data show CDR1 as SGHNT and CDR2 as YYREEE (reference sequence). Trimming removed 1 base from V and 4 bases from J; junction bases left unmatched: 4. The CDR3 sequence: CASSLRGQGTGELFF. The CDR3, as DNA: TGTGCCAGCAGCTTGAGGGGGCAGGGCACCGGGGAGCTGTTTTTT.

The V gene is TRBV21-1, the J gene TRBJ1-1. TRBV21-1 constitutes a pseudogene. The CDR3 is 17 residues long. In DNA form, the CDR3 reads TGTGCCAGCAGCAAAGAAATAAAGAGGAAAATGAACACTGAAGCTTTCTTT. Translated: CASSKEIKRKMNTEAFF.

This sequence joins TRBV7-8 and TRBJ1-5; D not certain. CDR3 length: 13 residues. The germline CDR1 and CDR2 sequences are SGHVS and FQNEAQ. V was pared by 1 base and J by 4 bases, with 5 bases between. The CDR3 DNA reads TGTGCCAGCAGCTTAGGCCAGAATCAGCCCCAGCATTTT. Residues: CASSLGQNQPQHF.

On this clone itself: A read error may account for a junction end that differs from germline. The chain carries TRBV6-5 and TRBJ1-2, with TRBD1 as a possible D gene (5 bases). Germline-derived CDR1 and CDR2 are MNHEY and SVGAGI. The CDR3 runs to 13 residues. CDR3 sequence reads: CASTYATGYGYTF. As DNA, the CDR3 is TGTGCCAGCACTTACGCTACAGGCTATGGCTACACCTTC.

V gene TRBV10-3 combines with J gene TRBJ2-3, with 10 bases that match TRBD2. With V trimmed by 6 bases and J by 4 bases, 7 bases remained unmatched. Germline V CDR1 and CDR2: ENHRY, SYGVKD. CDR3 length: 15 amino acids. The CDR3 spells CAIRAGGQASDTQYF. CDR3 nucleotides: TGTGCCATCAGAGCGGGGGGGCAGGCTTCAGATACGCAGTATTTT.

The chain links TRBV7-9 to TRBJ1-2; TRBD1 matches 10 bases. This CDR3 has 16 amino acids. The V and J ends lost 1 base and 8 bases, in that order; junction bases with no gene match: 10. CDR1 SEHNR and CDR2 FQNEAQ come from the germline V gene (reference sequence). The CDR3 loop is CASSLVGWDRGNGYTF. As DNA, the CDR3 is TGTGCCAGCAGCTTAGTTGGCTGGGACAGGGGAAACGGCTACACCTTC.

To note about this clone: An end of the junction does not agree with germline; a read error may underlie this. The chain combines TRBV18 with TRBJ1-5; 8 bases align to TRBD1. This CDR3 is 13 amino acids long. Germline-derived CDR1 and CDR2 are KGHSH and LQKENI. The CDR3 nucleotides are TGTGCCAGCTCACCACGATCAGGGGGCGCGAGGAATTTT. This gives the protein CASSPRSGGARNF.

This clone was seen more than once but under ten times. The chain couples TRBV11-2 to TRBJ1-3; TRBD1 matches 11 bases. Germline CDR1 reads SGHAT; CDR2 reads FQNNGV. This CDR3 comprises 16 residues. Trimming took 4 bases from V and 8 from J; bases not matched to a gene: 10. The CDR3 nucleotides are TGTGCCAGCAGCTCCACAAGGACAGGGGGCTTAGACACCATATATTTT. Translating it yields CASSSTRTGGLDTIYF.

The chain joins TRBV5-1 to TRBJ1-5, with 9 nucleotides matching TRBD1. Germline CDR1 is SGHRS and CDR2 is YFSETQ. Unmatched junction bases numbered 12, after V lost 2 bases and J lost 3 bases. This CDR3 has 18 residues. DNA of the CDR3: TGCGCCAGCAGCTTAAACACAGGGGGCTCACCGTTCAATCAGCCCCAGCATTTT. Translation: CASSLNTGGSPFNQPQHF.

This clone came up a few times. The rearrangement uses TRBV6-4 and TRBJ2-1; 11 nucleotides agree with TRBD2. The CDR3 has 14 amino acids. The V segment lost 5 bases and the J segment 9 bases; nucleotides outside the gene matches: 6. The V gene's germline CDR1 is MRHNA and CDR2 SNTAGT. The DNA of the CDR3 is TGTGCCAGCAGTTTACTAGCGGGGGAGGGTGAGCAGTTCTTC. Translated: CASSLLAGEGEQFF.

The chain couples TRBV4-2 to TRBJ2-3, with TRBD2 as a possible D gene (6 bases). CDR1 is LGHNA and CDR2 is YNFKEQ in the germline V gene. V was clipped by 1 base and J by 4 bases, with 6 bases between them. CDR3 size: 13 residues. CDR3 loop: CASSQAGADTQYF. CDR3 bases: TGTGCCAGCAGCCAAGCGGGGGCAGATACGCAGTATTTT.

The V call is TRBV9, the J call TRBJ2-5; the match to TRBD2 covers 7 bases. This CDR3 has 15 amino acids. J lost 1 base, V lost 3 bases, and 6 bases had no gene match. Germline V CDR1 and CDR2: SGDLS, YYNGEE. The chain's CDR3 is CASSGSGRPQETQYF. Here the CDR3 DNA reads TGTGCCAGCAGCGGTAGCGGGCGGCCCCAAGAGACCCAGTACTTC. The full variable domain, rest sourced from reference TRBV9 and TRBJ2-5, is DSGVTQTPKHLITATGQRVTLRCSPRSGDLSVYWYQQSLDQGLQFLIQYYNGEERAKGNILERFSAQQFPDLHSELNLSSLELGDSALYFCASSGSGRPQETQYFGPGTRLLVL.

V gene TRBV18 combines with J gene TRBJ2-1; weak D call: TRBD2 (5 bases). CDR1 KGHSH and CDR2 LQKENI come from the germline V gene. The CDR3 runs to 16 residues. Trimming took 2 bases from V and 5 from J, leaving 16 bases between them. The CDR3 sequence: CASSPRLSGWDNEQFF. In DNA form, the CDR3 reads TGTGCCAGCTCACCAAGGTTGTCGGGGTGGGACAATGAGCAGTTCTTC.

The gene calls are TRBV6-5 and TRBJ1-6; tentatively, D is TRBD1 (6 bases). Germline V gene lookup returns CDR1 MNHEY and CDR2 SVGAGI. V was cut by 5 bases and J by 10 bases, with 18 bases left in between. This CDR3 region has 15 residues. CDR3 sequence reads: CASSRTRQATSPLHF. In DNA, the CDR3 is TGTGCCAGCAGTAGAACCCGACAGGCTACCTCACCCCTCCACTTT.

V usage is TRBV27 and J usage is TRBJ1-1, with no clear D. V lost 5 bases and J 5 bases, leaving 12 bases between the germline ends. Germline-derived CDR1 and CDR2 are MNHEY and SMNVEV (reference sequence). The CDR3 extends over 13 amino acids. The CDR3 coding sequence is TGTGCCAGCAGTCTAAGAGGGTATACTGAAGCTTTCTTT. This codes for CASSLRGYTEAFF.

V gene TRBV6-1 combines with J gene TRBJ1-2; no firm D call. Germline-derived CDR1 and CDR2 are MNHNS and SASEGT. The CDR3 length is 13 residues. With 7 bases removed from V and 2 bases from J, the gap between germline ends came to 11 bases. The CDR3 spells CASTERVNYGYTF. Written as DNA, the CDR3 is TGTGCCAGCACAGAGAGGGTGAACTATGGCTACACCTTC.

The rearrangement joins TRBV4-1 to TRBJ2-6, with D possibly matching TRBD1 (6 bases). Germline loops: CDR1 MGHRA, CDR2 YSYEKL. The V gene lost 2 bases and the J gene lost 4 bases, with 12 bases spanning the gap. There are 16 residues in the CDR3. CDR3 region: CASSQPGQRGANVLTF. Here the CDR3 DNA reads TGCGCCAGCAGCCAACCCGGACAGCGGGGGGCCAACGTCCTGACTTTC.

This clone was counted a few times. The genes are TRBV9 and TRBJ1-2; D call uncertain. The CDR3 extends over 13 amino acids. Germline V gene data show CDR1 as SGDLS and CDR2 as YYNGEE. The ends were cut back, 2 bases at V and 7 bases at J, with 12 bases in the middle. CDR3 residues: CASSVGGSSGYTF. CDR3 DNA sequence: TGTGCCAGCAGCGTTGGAGGATCGTCTGGCTACACCTTC.

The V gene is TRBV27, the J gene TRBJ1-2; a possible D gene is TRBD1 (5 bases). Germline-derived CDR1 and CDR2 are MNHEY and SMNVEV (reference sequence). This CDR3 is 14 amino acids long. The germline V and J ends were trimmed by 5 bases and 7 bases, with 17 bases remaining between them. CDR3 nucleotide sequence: TGTGCCAGCAGTCCCGGGGGAGCGCCCTTTGGCTACACCTTC. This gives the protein CASSPGGAPFGYTF.

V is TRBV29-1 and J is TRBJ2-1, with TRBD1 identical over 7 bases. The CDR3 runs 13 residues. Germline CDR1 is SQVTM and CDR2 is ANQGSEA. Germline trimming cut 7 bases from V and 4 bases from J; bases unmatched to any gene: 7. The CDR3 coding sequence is TGCAGCGCCGGGACAGACACATACAATGAGCAGTTCTTC. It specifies CSAGTDTYNEQFF.